One T cell receptor (beta chain) is described in this entry. The antigen is not known. This sample includes further DNA sequences coding for the same CDR3. TCRdb's copy holds only in-frame clones and misses some; the assay was immunoSEQ multiplex PCR. The data contain about 2.4 million clones, roughly 93% of them seen just once; the ten biggest clones take up about 0.34%. These data are taken from a study of shared clonotypes between healthy human individuals. Findings and limits, study-wide: Compared with memory subsets, naive subsets generally had larger estimated richness. A reduction in generation probabilities was seen for non-shared clonotypes relative to those shared by all four donors. Since donors were few, the genetic and exposure-history diversity represented was limited. Across a handful of donors, naive CD4 shared 4.5% to 6%, naive CD8 more than 3%, memory CD4 2% to 2.5%, memory CD8 around 0.42%.

Trimming removed 2 bases from V and 5 bases from J; junction bases left unmatched: 5. This CDR3 has 14 amino acids. Germline CDR1 MNHEY, CDR2 SVGAGI. Material: naive CD4+ T cells from PBMCs. As to subset: CD45RA+ positively selected. V gene TRBV6-5 combines with J gene TRBJ1-1, with 7 bases lining up with TRBD1. The TCR was taken from a young man in good health. Some clones in this sample may be carry-over from other donors' samples. CDR3 protein: CASSYRGRGTEAFF. CDR3 DNA: TGTGCCAGCAGTTACCGCGGCAGGGGGACTGAAGCTTTCTTT.